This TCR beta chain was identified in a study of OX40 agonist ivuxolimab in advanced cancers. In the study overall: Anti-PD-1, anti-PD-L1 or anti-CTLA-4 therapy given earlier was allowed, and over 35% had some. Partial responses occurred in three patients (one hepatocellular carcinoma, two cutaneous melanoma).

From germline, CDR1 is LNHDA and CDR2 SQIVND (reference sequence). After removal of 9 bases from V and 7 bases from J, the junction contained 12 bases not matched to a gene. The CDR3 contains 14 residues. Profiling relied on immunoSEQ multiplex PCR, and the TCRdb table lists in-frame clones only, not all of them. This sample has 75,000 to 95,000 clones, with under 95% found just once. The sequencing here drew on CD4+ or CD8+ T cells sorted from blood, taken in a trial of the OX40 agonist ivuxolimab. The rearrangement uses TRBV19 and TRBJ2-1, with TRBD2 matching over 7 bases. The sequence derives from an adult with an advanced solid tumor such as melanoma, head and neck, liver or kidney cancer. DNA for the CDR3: TGTGCCAGCGCCGCGGGAGTGGGGGAGAATGAGCAGTTCTTC. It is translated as CASAAGVGENEQFF.